This T cell receptor (beta chain) was captured in a study of technical replicates of blood from several donors. Profiling relied on immunoSEQ multiplex PCR, and the TCRdb table lists in-frame clones only, not all of them. The sample shows some 80,000 clones, roughly nine tenths of them seen only once. The J segment lost 5 bases and the V segment lost 0 bases, leaving 6 bases of the junction unmatched. Germline values: CDR1 SQVTM, CDR2 ANQGSEA. The CDR3 runs to 14 residues. The TCR originated in a human donor in good health. Sample: T cells isolated from PBMCs. The chain joins TRBV29-1 to TRBJ2-5, with 7 positions matching TRBD2. CDR3 protein: CSVEEAGWDETQYF. The DNA for the CDR3 is TGCAGCGTTGAAGAAGCGGGATGGGATGAGACCCAGTACTTC.